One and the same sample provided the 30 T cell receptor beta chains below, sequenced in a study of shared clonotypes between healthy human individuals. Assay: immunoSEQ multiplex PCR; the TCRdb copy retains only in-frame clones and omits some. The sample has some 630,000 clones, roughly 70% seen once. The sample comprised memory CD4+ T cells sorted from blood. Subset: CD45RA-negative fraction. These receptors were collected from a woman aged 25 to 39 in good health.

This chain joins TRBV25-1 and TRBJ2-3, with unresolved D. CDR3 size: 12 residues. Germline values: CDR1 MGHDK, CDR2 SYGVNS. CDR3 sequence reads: CAHASSTDTQYF. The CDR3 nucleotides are TGTGCTCACGCATCTAGCACAGATACGCAGTATTTT.

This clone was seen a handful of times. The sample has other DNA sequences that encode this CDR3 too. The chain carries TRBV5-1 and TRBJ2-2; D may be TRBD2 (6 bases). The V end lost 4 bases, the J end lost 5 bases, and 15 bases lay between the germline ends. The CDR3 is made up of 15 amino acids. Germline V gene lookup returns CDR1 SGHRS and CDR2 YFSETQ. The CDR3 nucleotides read TGCGCCAGCAGCCTCTGGACGGGGAGGACCGGGGAGCTGTTTTTT. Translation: CASSLWTGRTGELFF.

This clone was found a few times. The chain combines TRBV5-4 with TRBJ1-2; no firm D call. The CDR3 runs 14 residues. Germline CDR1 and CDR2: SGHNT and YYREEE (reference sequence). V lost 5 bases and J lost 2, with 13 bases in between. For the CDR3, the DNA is TGTGCCAGCAGTTTCGGTGCGGAGAACTATGGCTACACCTTC. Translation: CASSFGAENYGYTF.

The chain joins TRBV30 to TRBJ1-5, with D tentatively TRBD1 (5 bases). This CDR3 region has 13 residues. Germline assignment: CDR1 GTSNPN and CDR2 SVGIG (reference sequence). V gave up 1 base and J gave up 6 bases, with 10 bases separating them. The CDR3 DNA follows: TGTGCCTGGAGTGGACAGTTGGGTCAGCCCCAGCATTTT. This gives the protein CAWSGQLGQPQHF.

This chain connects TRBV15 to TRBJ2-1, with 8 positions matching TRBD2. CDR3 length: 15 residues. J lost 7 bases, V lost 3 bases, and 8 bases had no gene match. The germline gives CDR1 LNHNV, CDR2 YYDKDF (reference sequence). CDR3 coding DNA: TGTGCCACCAGCAGGGGCCAGCGGGAGAGTAATGAGCAGTTCTTC. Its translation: CATSRGQRESNEQFF.

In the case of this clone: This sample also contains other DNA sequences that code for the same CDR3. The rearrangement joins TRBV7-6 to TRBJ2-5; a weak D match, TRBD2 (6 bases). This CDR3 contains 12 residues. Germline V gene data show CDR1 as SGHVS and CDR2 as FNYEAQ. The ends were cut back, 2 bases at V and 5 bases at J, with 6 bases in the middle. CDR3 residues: CASSLSGETQYF. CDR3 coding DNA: TGTGCCAGCAGCTTAAGCGGGGAGACCCAGTACTTC.

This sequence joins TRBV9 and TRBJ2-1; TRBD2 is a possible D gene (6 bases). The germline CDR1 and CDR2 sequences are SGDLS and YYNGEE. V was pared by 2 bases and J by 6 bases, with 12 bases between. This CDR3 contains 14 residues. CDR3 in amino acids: CASSVLSGGNEQFF. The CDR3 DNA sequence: TGTGCCAGCAGCGTCCTGTCCGGGGGCAATGAGCAGTTCTTC.

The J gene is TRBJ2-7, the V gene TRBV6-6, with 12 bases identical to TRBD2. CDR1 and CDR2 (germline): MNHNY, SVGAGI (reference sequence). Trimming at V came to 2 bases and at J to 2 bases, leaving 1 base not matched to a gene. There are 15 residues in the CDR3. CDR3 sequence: CASSYGTSGPYEQYF. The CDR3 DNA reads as TGTGCCAGCAGTTACGGGACTAGCGGGCCCTACGAGCAGTACTTC.

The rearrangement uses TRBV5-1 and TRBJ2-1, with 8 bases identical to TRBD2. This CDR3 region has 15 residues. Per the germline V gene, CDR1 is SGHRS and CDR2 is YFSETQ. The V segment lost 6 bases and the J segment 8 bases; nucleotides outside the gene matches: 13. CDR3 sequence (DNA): TGCGCCAGCACCCCTCGGGGACTAGGTCCCGATGAGCAGTTCTTC. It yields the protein CASTPRGLGPDEQFF.

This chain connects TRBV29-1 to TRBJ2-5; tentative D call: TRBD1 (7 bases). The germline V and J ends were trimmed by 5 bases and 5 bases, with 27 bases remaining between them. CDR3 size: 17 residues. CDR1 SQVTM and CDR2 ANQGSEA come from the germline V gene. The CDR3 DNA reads TGCAGCGTTTGGGGAGGTGGGACAGTCTCTTCCGGGGAGACCCAGTACTTC. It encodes CSVWGGGTVSSGETQYF.

Here the CDR3 reads CASSTGQGLGEQYF. In nucleotides, the CDR3 is TGTGCCAGTAGTACGGGACAGGGATTGGGGGAGCAGTACTTC. V usage is TRBV19 and J usage is TRBJ2-7, with 9 bases fitting TRBD1. In germline, CDR1 is LNHDA, CDR2 SQIVND (reference sequence). The CDR3 is made up of 14 amino acids. The ends lost 4 bases at V and 7 bases at J; junction bases unmatched: 8.

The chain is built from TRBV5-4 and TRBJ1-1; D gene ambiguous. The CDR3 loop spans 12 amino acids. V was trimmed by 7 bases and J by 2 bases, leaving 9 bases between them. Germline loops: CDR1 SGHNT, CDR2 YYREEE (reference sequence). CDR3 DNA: TGTGCCAGCCTAGGATCTAACACTGAAGCTTTCTTT. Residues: CASLGSNTEAFF. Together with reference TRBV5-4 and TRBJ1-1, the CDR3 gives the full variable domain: ETGVTQSPTHLIKTRGQQVTLRCSSQSGHNTVSWYQQALGQGPQFIFQYYREEENGRGNFPPRFSGLQFPNYSSELNVNALELDDSALYLCASLGSNTEAFFGQGTRLTVV.

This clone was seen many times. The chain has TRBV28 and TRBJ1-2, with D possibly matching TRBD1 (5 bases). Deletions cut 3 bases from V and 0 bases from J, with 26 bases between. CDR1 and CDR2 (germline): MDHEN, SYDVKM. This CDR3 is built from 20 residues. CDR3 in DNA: TGTGCCAGCAGTTTGGGTTTTCGCTTTGCAGAGGGGATGACTAACTATGGCTACACCTTC. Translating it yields CASSLGFRFAEGMTNYGYTF.

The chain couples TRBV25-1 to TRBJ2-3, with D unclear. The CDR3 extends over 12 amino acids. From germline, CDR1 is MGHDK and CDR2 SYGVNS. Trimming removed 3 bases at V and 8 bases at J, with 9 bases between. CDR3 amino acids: CASSEGSGTQYF. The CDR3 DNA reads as TGTGCCAGCAGTGAGGGTAGTGGTACGCAGTATTTT.

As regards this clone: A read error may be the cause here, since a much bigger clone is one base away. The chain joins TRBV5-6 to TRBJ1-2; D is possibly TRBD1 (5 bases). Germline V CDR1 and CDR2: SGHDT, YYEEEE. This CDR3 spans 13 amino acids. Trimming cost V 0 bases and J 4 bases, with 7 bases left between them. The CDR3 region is CASSLGQPYGYTF. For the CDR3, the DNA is TGTGCCAGCAGCTTGGGACAGCCCTATGGCTACACCTTC.

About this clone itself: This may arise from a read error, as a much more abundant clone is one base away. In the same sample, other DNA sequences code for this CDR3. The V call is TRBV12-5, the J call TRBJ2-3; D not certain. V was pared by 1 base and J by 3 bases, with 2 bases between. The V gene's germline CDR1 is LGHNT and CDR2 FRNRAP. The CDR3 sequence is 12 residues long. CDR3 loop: CASGLETDTQYF. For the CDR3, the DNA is TGTGCTAGTGGTTTGGAAACAGATACGCAGTATTTT.

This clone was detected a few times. DNA for the CDR3: TGTGCCAGCAGTACCCGACAGGCAGCAGATGAAGCTTTCTTT. Amino acids: CASSTRQAADEAFF. The chain has TRBV2 and TRBJ1-1; tentatively, D is TRBD1 (6 bases). The CDR3 is made up of 14 amino acids. Germline lookup yields CDR1 SNHLY and CDR2 FYNNEI. V was pared by 5 bases and J by 7 bases, with 17 bases between.

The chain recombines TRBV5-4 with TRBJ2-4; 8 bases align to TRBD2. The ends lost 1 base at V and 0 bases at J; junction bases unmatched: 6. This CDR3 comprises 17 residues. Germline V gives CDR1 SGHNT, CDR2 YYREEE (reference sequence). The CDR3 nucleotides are TGTGCCAGCAGCTTGCTCCTAGCGGGTGTAGCCAAAAACATTCAGTACTTC. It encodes CASSLLLAGVAKNIQYF.

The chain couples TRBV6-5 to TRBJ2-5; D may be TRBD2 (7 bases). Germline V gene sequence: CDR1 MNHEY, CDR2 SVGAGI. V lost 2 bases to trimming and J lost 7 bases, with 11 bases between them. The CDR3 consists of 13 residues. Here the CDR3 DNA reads TGTGCCAGCAGTTACGGGGGGGCGGGGACCCAGTACTTC. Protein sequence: CASSYGGAGTQYF.

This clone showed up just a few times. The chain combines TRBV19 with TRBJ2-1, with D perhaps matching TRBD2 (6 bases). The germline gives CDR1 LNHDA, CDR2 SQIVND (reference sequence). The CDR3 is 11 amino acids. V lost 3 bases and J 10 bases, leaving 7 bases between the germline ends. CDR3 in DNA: TGTGCCAGTAGTATTGGGGGGGAGCAGTTCTTC. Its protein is CASSIGGEQFF.

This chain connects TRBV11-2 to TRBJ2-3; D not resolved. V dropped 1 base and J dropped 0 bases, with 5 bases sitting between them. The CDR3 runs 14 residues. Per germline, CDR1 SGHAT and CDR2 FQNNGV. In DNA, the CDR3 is TGTGCCAGCAGCTTAGCCAGGAGCACAGATACGCAGTATTTT. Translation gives CASSLARSTDTQYF.

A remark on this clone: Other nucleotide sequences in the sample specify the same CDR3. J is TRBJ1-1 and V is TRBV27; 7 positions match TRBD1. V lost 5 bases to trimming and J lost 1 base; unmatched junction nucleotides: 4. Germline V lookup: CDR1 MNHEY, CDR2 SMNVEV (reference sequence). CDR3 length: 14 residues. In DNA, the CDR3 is TGTGCCAGCAGTACAAGACAGGGGAACACTGAAGCTTTCTTT. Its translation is CASSTRQGNTEAFF.

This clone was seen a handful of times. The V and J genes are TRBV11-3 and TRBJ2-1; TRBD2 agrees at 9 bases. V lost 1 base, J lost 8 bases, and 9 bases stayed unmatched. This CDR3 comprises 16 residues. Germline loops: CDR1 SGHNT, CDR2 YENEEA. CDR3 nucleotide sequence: TGTGCCAGCAGCTTAGGGGTAGCGGGAGCAAGCGATGAGCAGTTCTTC. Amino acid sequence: CASSLGVAGASDEQFF.

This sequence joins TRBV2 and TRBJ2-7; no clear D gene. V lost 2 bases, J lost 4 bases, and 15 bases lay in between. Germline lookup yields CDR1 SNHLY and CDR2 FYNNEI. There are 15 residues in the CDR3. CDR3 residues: CASSEKVSLLYEQYF. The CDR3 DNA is TGTGCCAGCAGTGAAAAAGTTTCGTTGCTGTACGAGCAGTACTTC.

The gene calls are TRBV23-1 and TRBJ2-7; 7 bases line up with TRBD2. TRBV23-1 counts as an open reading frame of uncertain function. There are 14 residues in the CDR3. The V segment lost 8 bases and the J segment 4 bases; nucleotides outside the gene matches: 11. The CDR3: CASDPGRGGYEQYF. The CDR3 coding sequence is TGCGCCAGCGATCCGGGGAGGGGAGGGTACGAGCAGTACTTC.

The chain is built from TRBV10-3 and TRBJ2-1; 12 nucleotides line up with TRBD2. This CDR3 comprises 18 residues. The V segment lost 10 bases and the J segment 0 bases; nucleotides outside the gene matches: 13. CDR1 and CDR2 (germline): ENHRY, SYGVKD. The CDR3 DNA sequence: TGTGCCACCACCGTGACTAGCGGGAGATCGGGCTCCTACAATGAGCAGTTCTTC. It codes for CATTVTSGRSGSYNEQFF.

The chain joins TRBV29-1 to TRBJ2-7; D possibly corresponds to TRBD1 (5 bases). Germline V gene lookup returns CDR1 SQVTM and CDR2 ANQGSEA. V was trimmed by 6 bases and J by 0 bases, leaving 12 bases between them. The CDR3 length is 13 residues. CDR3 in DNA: TGCAGCGTGAACCAGGGTAGCTCCTACGAGCAGTACTTC. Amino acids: CSVNQGSSYEQYF.

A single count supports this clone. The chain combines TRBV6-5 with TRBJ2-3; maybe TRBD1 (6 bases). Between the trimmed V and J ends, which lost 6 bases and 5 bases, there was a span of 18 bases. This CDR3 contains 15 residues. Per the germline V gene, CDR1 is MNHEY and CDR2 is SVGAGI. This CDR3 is CASSPRGQPGDTQYF. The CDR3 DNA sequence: TGTGCCAGCAGCCCAAGAGGACAGCCCGGAGATACGCAGTATTTT.

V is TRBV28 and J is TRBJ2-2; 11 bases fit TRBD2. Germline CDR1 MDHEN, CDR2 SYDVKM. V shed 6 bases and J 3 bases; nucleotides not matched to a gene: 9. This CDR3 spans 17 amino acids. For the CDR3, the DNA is TGTGCCAGCAGGAAGACTAGCGGGACTAAATACACCGGGGAGCTGTTTTTT. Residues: CASRKTSGTKYTGELFF.

Here the CDR3 reads CASSGGGGSFHEQYF. DNA of the CDR3: TGCGCCAGCAGTGGGGGTGGCGGTAGCTTCCACGAGCAGTACTTC. V and J are TRBV5-1 and TRBJ2-7, with D tentatively TRBD1 or TRBD2 (5 bases each). With 5 bases removed from V and 5 bases from J, the gap between germline ends came to 20 bases. Germline V CDR1 and CDR2: SGHRS, YFSETQ. This CDR3 comprises 15 residues.